This entry is about one T cell receptor beta chain. The trim removed 6 bases at V and 3 bases at J, leaving 11 bases unmatched. CDR3 length: 15 amino acids. Germline values: CDR1 SGHTA, CDR2 FQGNSA. The data stem from a study of T cell changes during pregnancy in multiple sclerosis. Method: immunoSEQ multiplex PCR; TCRdb's copy keeps in-frame clones and lacks some. Among about 28,000 clones listed, about 92% were seen once. The V and J genes are TRBV7-2 and TRBJ2-7, with 7 positions matching TRBD1. This TCR was recovered from a female donor in good health, enrolled as a control in a pregnancy study. Sequences were derived from peripheral blood, sampled in the first trimester of pregnancy. The chain's CDR3 is CASSWDSTSFYEQYF. In DNA, the CDR3 is TGTGCCAGCAGTTGGGACAGTACCAGCTTCTACGAGCAGTACTTC.